The following is a T cell receptor (beta chain) sequence with its context. Its antigen remains unknown. The data originate from a study of tumor-infiltrating lymphocytes in primary liver carcinoma. Overall study: Among the tumors, stages were T1-T3 N0M0 and sizes roughly 4 to 10 cm. Samples yielded about 3.65 to 7.13 million productive TCRbeta reads, similar across tissue types. Broader study findings: A significantly higher top-250-clone fraction was recorded for tumors than for blood (p = 0.039).

Trimming left V 6 bases short and J 5 bases short, with 10 bases between. CDR3 length: 13 residues. The germline V gene has CDR1 WNHNN and CDR2 SYGVQD (reference sequence). The authors took blood RNA from unsorted whole blood and also extracted germline DNA. A constant-region primer primed TCR beta cDNA synthesis from roughly 520 ng of total RNA. For TCR beta, libraries were produced by three nested multiplex PCR rounds using slightly modified ARM-PCR. Both of the initial two PCR rounds ran for around 10 cycles and employed TRBV1-TRBV30 forward primers alongside a C-beta reverse primer. Each CDR3 protein is one row after TCRdb ran MiXCR on the multiplex PCR reads. In the table there are approximately 330,000 distinct CDR3 sequences, less than 75% of which are singletons.

The chain joins TRBV10-1 to TRBJ1-4; TRBD1 might be the D (5 bases). The receptor's source is a man between 35 and 55 years old with primary liver carcinoma and hepatitis B virus infection. The sample taken for sequencing was peripheral blood. CDR3 bases: TGCGCCAGCAGCGACAGCCGAAATGAAAAACTGTTTTTT. Amino acids: CASSDSRNEKLFF.